One sample yielded the 12 T cell receptor beta chains listed below, sequenced in a study of blood T cell repertoires in COVID-19. Libraries were prepared by immunoSEQ multiplex PCR; TCRdb keeps only in-frame clonotypes and omits some of them. The sample holds just over 150,000 clones, 85% to 95% seen once. Sequencing input: peripheral blood. The source of these receptors is a woman aged 45 to 65 with acute or convalescent COVID-19.

The V call is TRBV6-5, the J call TRBJ2-7, with 11 bases lining up with TRBD2. The V gene's germline CDR1 is MNHEY and CDR2 SVGAGI. The CDR3 loop spans 15 amino acids. The junction had 2 bases not matched to a gene; V was cut back by 2 bases and J by 2 bases. The CDR3 sequence: CASSYGTSGPYEQYF. The CDR3 DNA is TGTGCCAGCAGTTACGGGACTAGCGGTCCCTACGAGCAGTACTTC.

The V gene is TRBV28, the J gene TRBJ2-1; unclear D gene. V gave up 1 base and J gave up 9 bases, with 7 bases separating them. Germline V gene lookup returns CDR1 MDHEN and CDR2 SYDVKM. The CDR3 covers 12 residues. This CDR3 is CASSLFSGEQFF. CDR3 bases: TGTGCCAGCAGTTTATTTTCCGGTGAGCAGTTCTTC.

The chain recombines TRBV18 with TRBJ2-5, with D possibly TRBD1 on 5 matching bases. The CDR3 loop spans 13 amino acids. Per the germline V gene, CDR1 is KGHSH and CDR2 is LQKENI. Trimming stripped 3 bases from V and 2 bases from J, with 7 bases between. The CDR3 DNA sequence: TGTGCCAGCTCACCCAGGGCGCAAGAGACCCAGTACTTC. This translates into CASSPRAQETQYF.

The CDR3 here is CASSASPGQGRREQYF. The CDR3 DNA sequence: TGTGCCAGTAGTGCAAGTCCGGGACAGGGGAGGCGCGAGCAGTACTTC. The rearrangement links TRBV19 to TRBJ2-7; 10 bases agree with TRBD1. The germline gives CDR1 LNHDA, CDR2 SQIVND (reference sequence). The junction had 13 bases not matched to a gene; V was cut back by 5 bases and J by 6 bases. CDR3 length: 16 residues.

This clone was seen a single time. This rearrangement joins TRBV7-2 to TRBJ1-6, with D perhaps matching TRBD1 (5 bases). This CDR3 is built from 15 residues. The germline CDR1 and CDR2 sequences are SGHTA and FQGNSA. V was cut by 4 bases and J by 8 bases, with 15 bases left in between. CDR3 in amino acids: CASSSTRQRDSPLHF. Here the CDR3 DNA reads TGTGCCAGCAGCTCAACCCGACAGAGAGATTCACCCCTCCACTTT.

The V and J genes are TRBV10-3 and TRBJ1-6; TRBD1 matches 11 bases. After removal of 0 bases from V and 7 bases from J, the junction contained 2 bases not matched to a gene. The germline gives CDR1 ENHRY, CDR2 SYGVKD. The CDR3 consists of 16 residues. The CDR3 spells CAISESGQGANSPLHF. The CDR3 nucleotides are TGTGCCATCAGTGAGTCCGGACAGGGGGCGAATTCACCCCTCCACTTT.

The CDR3 region has the DNA TGTGCCAGCAGCGCCAACACGTACACTGAAGCTTTCTTT. Translation: CASSANTYTEAFF. The rearrangement joins TRBV9 to TRBJ1-1; D remains unclear. The CDR3 length is 13 residues. Germline loops: CDR1 SGDLS, CDR2 YYNGEE. Trimming stripped 3 bases from V and 3 bases from J, with 9 bases between. Variable domain in full (rest from reference TRBV9 and TRBJ1-1): DSGVTQTPKHLITATGQRVTLRCSPRSGDLSVYWYQQSLDQGLQFLIQYYNGEERAKGNILERFSAQQFPDLHSELNLSSLELGDSALYFCASSANTYTEAFFGQGTRLTVV.

V gene TRBV12-5 combines with J gene TRBJ1-5; no reliable D call. This CDR3 has 16 residues. Germline V gene sequence: CDR1 LGHNT, CDR2 FRNRAP. V was cut by 0 bases and J by 3 bases, with 12 bases left in between. This chain's CDR3 is CASGLVGSGNNQPQHF. In nucleotides, the CDR3 is TGTGCTAGTGGTTTGGTAGGGAGCGGAAACAATCAGCCCCAGCATTTT. Full variable domain (missing parts from reference TRBV12-5 and TRBJ1-5): DARVTQTPRHKVTEMGQEVTMRCQPILGHNTVFWYRQTMMQGLELLAYFRNRAPLDDSGMPKDRFSAEMPDATLATLKIQPSEPRDSAVYFCASGLVGSGNNQPQHFGDGTRLSIL.

The chain uses TRBV9 and TRBJ2-5, with D tentatively TRBD2 (5 bases). Germline loops: CDR1 SGDLS, CDR2 YYNGEE. V was pared by 0 bases and J by 5 bases, with 17 bases between. The CDR3 is made up of 16 amino acids. The CDR3 loop reads CASSVGALEVQETQYF. Written as DNA, the CDR3 is TGTGCCAGCAGCGTAGGGGCTTTGGAGGTTCAGGAGACCCAGTACTTC.

V and J are TRBV28 and TRBJ2-7; TRBD2 matches at 7 bases. The CDR3 consists of 14 residues. The V gene end was trimmed by 6 bases and the J gene end by 5 bases; junction bases not matched to a gene: 10. Per germline, CDR1 MDHEN and CDR2 SYDVKM. CDR3 in DNA: TGTGCCAGCAGCAGCGCGGGAGAATCAGACGAGCAGTACTTC. It translates to CASSSAGESDEQYF.

V and J are TRBV3-1 (or the pseudogene TRBV3-2) and TRBJ2-7; a possible D gene is TRBD1 (5 bases). The V gene lost 4 bases and the J gene lost 7 bases, with 14 bases spanning the gap. The V gene's germline CDR1 is LGHDT and CDR2 YNNKEL (reference sequence). This CDR3 is built from 13 residues. The CDR3: CASSPDRASEQYF. CDR3 coding DNA: TGTGCCAGCAGCCCTGACAGAGCTTCAGAGCAGTACTTC.

The chain carries TRBV6-5 and TRBJ1-4, with 8 bases aligning to TRBD1. V was clipped by 2 bases and J by 7 bases; unmatched bases: 3. The CDR3 has 14 residues. Per the germline V gene, CDR1 is MNHEY and CDR2 is SVGAGI. CDR3 protein: CASSYGQGSEKLFF. The CDR3, as DNA: TGTGCCAGCAGTTACGGACAGGGTAGTGAAAAACTGTTTTTT.